The 26 T cell receptor beta chains below were found in one sample sequenced in a study of T cell responses to AZD1222 COVID-19 vaccine. The repertoire was sequenced with immunoSEQ multiplex PCR; TCRdb's copy has only in-frame clones and lacks some. This sample has fewer than 120,000 clones, with about 95% found just once. Specimen: peripheral blood, collected 28 days after the second AZD1222 dose. The receptor source for this set is an adult who received the AZD1222 COVID-19 vaccine.

This clone showed up just a few times. The rearrangement joins TRBV28 to TRBJ2-3; TRBD2 might be the D (5 bases). This CDR3 region has 15 residues. V was pared by 5 bases and J by 2 bases, with 14 bases between. The germline V gene has CDR1 MDHEN and CDR2 SYDVKM. CDR3 loop: CASSRSGLHTDTQYF. In DNA form, the CDR3 reads TGTGCCAGCAGTCGGAGCGGCCTCCACACAGATACGCAGTATTTT.

The chain combines TRBV10-2 with TRBJ1-2, with TRBD1 as a possible D gene (6 bases). Germline values: CDR1 WSHSY, CDR2 SAAADI. The CDR3 length is 16 residues. V lost 0 bases, J lost 4 bases, and 15 bases lay in between. CDR3 DNA sequence: TGCGCCAGCAGTGAGTCCCCATCAACAGGGTTCTATGGCTACACCTTC. Translation: CASSESPSTGFYGYTF.

The V gene is TRBV11-2, the J gene TRBJ2-2; D perhaps matches TRBD1 (6 bases). The CDR3 has 16 residues. Trimming cost V 6 bases and J 6 bases, with 20 bases left between them. CDR1 and CDR2 from the germline V gene are SGHAT and FQNNGV. DNA of the CDR3: TGTGCCAGCAGTTATACAAGGTGGACAGCGGCCGGGGAGCTGTTTTTT. Its translation is CASSYTRWTAAGELFF.

The chain recombines TRBV27 with TRBJ2-7, with D uncertain. CDR1 and CDR2 (germline): MNHEY, SMNVEV (reference sequence). The CDR3 loop spans 15 amino acids. The V end lost 5 bases, the J end lost 3 bases, and 17 bases lay between the germline ends. The CDR3: CASSPEPVPLYEQYF. Written as DNA, the CDR3 is TGTGCCAGCAGTCCGGAACCGGTTCCCCTCTACGAGCAGTACTTC.

This clone has only one observation. The chain is built from TRBV5-1 and TRBJ1-2; D might be TRBD1 (6 bases). Germline V gene data show CDR1 as SGHRS and CDR2 as YFSETQ. Trimming shortened V by 5 bases and J by 5 bases, and 22 bases separated the two germline ends. The CDR3 has 16 amino acids. The CDR3 loop is CASRALTGARGYGYTF. CDR3 nucleotide sequence: TGCGCCAGCAGAGCCCTAACGGGGGCGCGGGGATATGGCTACACCTTC.

This sequence joins TRBV10-2 and TRBJ2-7, with 7 bases lining up with TRBD2. The CDR3 is 17 amino acids. CDR1 and CDR2 (germline): WSHSY, SAAADI. Losses at the gene ends were 1 base for V and 6 bases for J; bases not matched to a gene: 15. CDR3 amino acids: CASSELFTGTTSGEQYF. In nucleotides, the CDR3 is TGCGCCAGCAGTGAGTTGTTTACCGGGACTACCTCCGGCGAGCAGTACTTC.

The V and J genes are TRBV29-1 and TRBJ1-2, with a tentative D call TRBD1 (6 bases). Trimming left V 4 bases short and J 8 bases short, with 17 bases between. CDR1 and CDR2 (germline): SQVTM, ANQGSEA. The CDR3 length is 13 residues. The CDR3 region has the DNA TGCAGCGTTGCGGGGGCGGGGAGGGAAGGCTACACCTTC. As protein: CSVAGAGREGYTF.

Comments on this clone: The germline gene is not matched at one end of the junction; a read error may be the cause. The genes are TRBV27 and TRBJ2-7, with 11 bases that match TRBD2. Germline CDR1 is MNHEY and CDR2 is SMNVEV (reference sequence). CDR3 length: 14 amino acids. The CDR3 sequence is CASSFGTSGSGEHF. The CDR3 DNA is TGTGCCAGCAGTTTCGGGACTAGCGGTTCGGGGGAGCACTTC.

This chain uses TRBV5-1 with TRBJ1-1; D not resolved. The germline V gene has CDR1 SGHRS and CDR2 YFSETQ. This CDR3 comprises 13 residues. V shed 3 bases and J shed 0 bases, with 6 bases lying between them. The CDR3 spells CASSSNMNTEAFF. CDR3 nucleotide sequence: TGCGCCAGCAGCTCTAATATGAACACTGAAGCTTTCTTT.

The J gene is TRBJ2-2, the V gene TRBV5-6; D is uncertain. V shed 1 base and J shed 0 bases, with 10 bases lying between them. This CDR3 contains 16 residues. Germline CDR1 and CDR2: SGHDT and YYEEEE. CDR3 DNA: TGTGCCAGCAGCTTGCAGACTTATACGAACACCGGGGAGCTGTTTTTT. It specifies CASSLQTYTNTGELFF.

The chain links TRBV18 to TRBJ1-1; D ambiguous. Trimming pared 0 bases from V and 1 base from J, leaving 9 bases between. Germline CDR1 and CDR2: KGHSH and LQKENI. CDR3 length: 15 amino acids. The CDR3 loop is CASSPPDPRNTEAFF. CDR3 nucleotide sequence: TGTGCCAGCTCACCACCGGATCCGAGGAACACTGAAGCTTTCTTT.

This clone appeared once. V gene TRBV27 combines with J gene TRBJ1-5; D uncertain. The CDR3 length is 15 residues. Germline loops: CDR1 MNHEY, CDR2 SMNVEV (reference sequence). Trimming took off 5 bases at V and 2 bases at J, with 13 bases between the two ends. CDR3 in DNA: TGTGCCAGCAGTCCGCGGGGTTTGCGCAATCAGCCCCAGCATTTT. Encoded protein: CASSPRGLRNQPQHF.

The chain is built from TRBV7-2 and TRBJ1-5; possibly TRBD1 for D (5 bases). The CDR3 totals 13 residues. In germline, CDR1 is SGHTA, CDR2 FQGNSA. With 2 bases removed from V and 5 bases from J, the gap between germline ends came to 7 bases. This chain's CDR3 is CASSLQGDQPQHF. CDR3 DNA: TGTGCCAGCAGCTTACAAGGGGATCAGCCCCAGCATTTT.

This chain uses TRBV9 with TRBJ2-5; 10 bases agree with TRBD2. CDR1 is SGDLS and CDR2 is YYNGEE in the germline V gene. The CDR3 covers 18 residues. V gave up 0 bases and J gave up 3 bases; unmatched junction bases: 11. This chain's CDR3 is CASSVALVAGGTKETQYF. Here the CDR3 DNA reads TGTGCCAGCAGCGTAGCTTTGGTAGCGGGGGGCACCAAAGAGACCCAGTACTTC.

CDR3 DNA: TGTGCCAGCAGCTTTCAGGGGTCCTACGAGCAGTACTTC. Its translation: CASSFQGSYEQYF. The chain combines TRBV7-9 with TRBJ2-7, with D maybe TRBD1 (6 bases). V shed 3 bases and J shed 1 base, with 7 bases lying between them. The CDR3 spans 13 residues. Germline-derived CDR1 and CDR2 are SEHNR and FQNEAQ (reference sequence).

J is TRBJ1-5 and V is TRBV27, with D unclear. The CDR3 extends over 14 amino acids. V was cut by 4 bases and J by 0 bases, with 7 bases left in between. In germline, CDR1 is MNHEY, CDR2 SMNVEV (reference sequence). The chain's CDR3 is CASSWGNSNQPQHF. CDR3 nucleotides: TGTGCCAGCAGTTGGGGAAATAGCAATCAGCCCCAGCATTTT.

V gene TRBV7-6 combines with J gene TRBJ1-6, with 7 positions matching TRBD1. The V gene end was trimmed by 5 bases and the J gene end by 8 bases; junction bases not matched to a gene: 3. The CDR3 length is 13 residues. Germline loops: CDR1 SGHVS, CDR2 FNYEAQ. The CDR3 here is CASSPDRDSPLHF. DNA for the CDR3: TGTGCCAGCAGCCCCGACAGGGATTCACCCCTCCACTTT.

The rearrangement uses TRBV10-3 and TRBJ2-1; 7 nucleotides align to TRBD2. Germline loops: CDR1 ENHRY, CDR2 SYGVKD. The CDR3 is made up of 14 amino acids. Unmatched junction bases numbered 3, after V lost 3 bases and J lost 4 bases. CDR3 sequence (DNA): TGTGCCATCAGTGACAGCGGGAAATACAATGAGCAGTTCTTC. This encodes CAISDSGKYNEQFF.

V gene TRBV9 combines with J gene TRBJ2-7; 15 nucleotides agree with TRBD2. J lost 0 bases, V lost 3 bases, and 10 bases had no gene match. The CDR3 consists of 19 residues. The germline gives CDR1 SGDLS, CDR2 YYNGEE. Written as DNA, the CDR3 is TGTGCCAGCAGCGACAGGACTAGCGGGGGGGCCCCGAGCTCCTACGAGCAGTACTTC. Amino acid sequence: CASSDRTSGGAPSSYEQYF.

This chain uses TRBV5-4 with TRBJ2-7; D is perhaps TRBD1 or TRBD2 (5 bases each). Deletions cut 5 bases from V and 0 bases from J, with 9 bases between. The CDR3 is 13 amino acids. Looked up from germline, CDR1 is SGHNT and CDR2 is YYREEE (reference sequence). DNA for the CDR3: TGTGCCAGCAGTTGGGACCCCTCCTACGAGCAGTACTTC. The encoded protein is CASSWDPSYEQYF.

This clone was recorded once. The chain has TRBV18 and TRBJ2-7, with D unclear. The germline V gene encodes CDR1 KGHSH and CDR2 LQKENI. The CDR3 extends over 14 amino acids. The germline V and J ends were trimmed by 6 bases and 0 bases, with 12 bases remaining between them. Here the CDR3 reads CASSGGRNSYEQYF. The CDR3 DNA is TGTGCCAGCTCTGGCGGAAGGAACTCCTACGAGCAGTACTTC. The full variable domain, with the rest looked up from reference TRBV18 and TRBJ2-7, is NAGVMQNPRHLVRRRGQEARLRCSPMKGHSHVYWYRQLPEEGLKFMVYLQKENIIDESGMPKERFSAEFPKEGPSILRIQQVVRGDSAAYFCASSGGRNSYEQYFGPGTRLTVT.

The chain joins TRBV7-9 to TRBJ1-1; D unresolved. The CDR3 spans 13 residues. Trimming took off 1 base at V and 4 bases at J, with 7 bases between the two ends. CDR1 SEHNR and CDR2 FQNEAQ come from the germline V gene (reference sequence). For the CDR3, the DNA is TGTGCCAGCAGCTTAGGGCAGGTCACTGAAGCTTTCTTT. This sequence encodes CASSLGQVTEAFF.

The chain is built from TRBV9 and TRBJ1-3; D unresolved. Trimming removed 4 bases at V and 0 bases at J, with 20 bases between. The CDR3 extends over 18 amino acids. CDR1 is SGDLS and CDR2 is YYNGEE in the germline V gene. CDR3 sequence reads: CASSPPGRHSLSGNTIYF. For the CDR3, the DNA is TGTGCCAGCAGCCCCCCCGGCCGGCATTCCCTCTCTGGAAACACCATATATTTT.

The chain couples TRBV7-9 to TRBJ1-3, with TRBD1 as a possible D gene (6 bases). Germline CDR1 is SEHNR and CDR2 is FQNEAQ (reference sequence). The CDR3 consists of 16 residues. V shed 4 bases and J shed 4 bases, with 17 bases lying between them. The CDR3 DNA sequence: TGTGCCAGCAGCTACCTAGGGGGACTGAGAGGAAACACCATATATTTT. It specifies CASSYLGGLRGNTIYF.

The chain joins TRBV5-1 to TRBJ2-1; D ambiguous. The germline V and J ends were trimmed by 1 base and 0 bases, with 14 bases remaining between them. The V gene's germline CDR1 is SGHRS and CDR2 YFSETQ. The CDR3 covers 17 residues. CDR3 in amino acids: CASSLPTTASSYNEQFF. The CDR3 DNA is TGCGCCAGCAGCTTGCCGACGACCGCGAGCTCCTACAATGAGCAGTTCTTC.

The chain couples TRBV18 to TRBJ1-2, with 7 positions matching TRBD1. The CDR3 covers 16 residues. CDR1 is KGHSH, CDR2 LQKENI, per germline. The V gene end was trimmed by 2 bases and the J gene end by 4 bases; junction bases not matched to a gene: 10. CDR3 region: CASSPKSGTEFYGYTF. The CDR3 region has the DNA TGTGCCAGCTCACCAAAGTCTGGGACAGAATTCTATGGCTACACCTTC.